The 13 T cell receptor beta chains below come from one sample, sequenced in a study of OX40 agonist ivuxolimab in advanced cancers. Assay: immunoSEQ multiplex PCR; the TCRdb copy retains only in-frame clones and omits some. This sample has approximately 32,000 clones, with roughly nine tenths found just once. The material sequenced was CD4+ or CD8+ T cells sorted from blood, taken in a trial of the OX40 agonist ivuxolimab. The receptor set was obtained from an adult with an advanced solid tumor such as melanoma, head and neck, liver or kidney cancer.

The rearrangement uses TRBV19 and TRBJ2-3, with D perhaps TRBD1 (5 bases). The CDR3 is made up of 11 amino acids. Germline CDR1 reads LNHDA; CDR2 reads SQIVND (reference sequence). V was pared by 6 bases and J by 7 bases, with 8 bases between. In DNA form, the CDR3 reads TGTGCCAGTAGGAGACAGTATACGCAGTATTTT. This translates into CASRRQYTQYF.

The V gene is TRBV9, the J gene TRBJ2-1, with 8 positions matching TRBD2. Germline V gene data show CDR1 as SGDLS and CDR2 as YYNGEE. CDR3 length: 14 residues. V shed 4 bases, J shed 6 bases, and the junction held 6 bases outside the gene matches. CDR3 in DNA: TGTGCCAGCAGCCCGCAGCGGGAGTCCAATGAGCAGTTCTTC. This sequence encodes CASSPQRESNEQFF.

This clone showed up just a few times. Here the CDR3 DNA reads TGTGCCTGGAGCTTCCGTCAGGGAAATCAGCCCCAGCATTTT. It yields the protein CAWSFRQGNQPQHF. V usage is TRBV30 and J usage is TRBJ1-5; D possibly corresponds to TRBD1 (5 bases). V was trimmed by 3 bases and J by 4 bases, leaving 13 bases between them. CDR3 length equals 14 residues. Germline CDR1 is GTSNPN and CDR2 is SVGIG (reference sequence).

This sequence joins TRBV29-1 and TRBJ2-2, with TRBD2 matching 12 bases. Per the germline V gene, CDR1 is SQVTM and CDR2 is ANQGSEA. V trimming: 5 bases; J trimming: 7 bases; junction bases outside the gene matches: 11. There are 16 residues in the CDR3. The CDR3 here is CSVLASGRAFDGELFF. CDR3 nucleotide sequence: TGCAGCGTTCTCGCTAGCGGGAGGGCCTTTGACGGGGAGCTGTTTTTT.

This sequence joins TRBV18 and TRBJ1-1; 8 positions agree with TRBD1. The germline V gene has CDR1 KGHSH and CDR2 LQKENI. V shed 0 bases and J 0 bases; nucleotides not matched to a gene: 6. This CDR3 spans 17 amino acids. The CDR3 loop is CASSPPRTGTMNTEAFF. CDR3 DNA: TGTGCCAGCTCACCACCCAGGACAGGGACGATGAACACTGAAGCTTTCTTT.

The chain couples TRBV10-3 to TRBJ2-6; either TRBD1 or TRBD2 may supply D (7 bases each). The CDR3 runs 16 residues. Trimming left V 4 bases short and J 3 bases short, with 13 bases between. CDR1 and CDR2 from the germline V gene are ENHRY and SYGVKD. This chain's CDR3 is CAISAQGGNGANVLTF. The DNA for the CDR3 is TGTGCCATCAGTGCCCAGGGGGGGAATGGGGCCAACGTCCTGACTTTC.

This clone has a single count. The CDR3 protein is CASSPPGAGGADTQYF. For the CDR3, the DNA is TGTGCCAGCTCACCACCGGGAGCGGGAGGGGCAGATACGCAGTATTTT. The chain links TRBV18 to TRBJ2-3, with TRBD2 matching over 10 bases. CDR3 length: 16 amino acids. The V and J ends lost 0 bases and 4 bases, in that order; junction bases with no gene match: 4. Germline V gene sequence: CDR1 KGHSH, CDR2 LQKENI. Filled out from reference TRBV18 and TRBJ2-3, the complete variable domain reads NAGVMQNPRHLVRRRGQEARLRCSPMKGHSHVYWYRQLPEEGLKFMVYLQKENIIDESGMPKERFSAEFPKEGPSILRIQQVVRGDSAAYFCASSPPGAGGADTQYFGPGTRLTVL.

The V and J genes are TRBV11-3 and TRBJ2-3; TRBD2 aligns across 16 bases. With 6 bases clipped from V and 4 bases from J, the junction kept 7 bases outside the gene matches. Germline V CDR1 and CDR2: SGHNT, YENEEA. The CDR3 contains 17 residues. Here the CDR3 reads CASSPGLAGGPSDTQYF. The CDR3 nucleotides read TGTGCCAGCAGTCCGGGACTAGCGGGAGGGCCCTCAGATACGCAGTATTTT.

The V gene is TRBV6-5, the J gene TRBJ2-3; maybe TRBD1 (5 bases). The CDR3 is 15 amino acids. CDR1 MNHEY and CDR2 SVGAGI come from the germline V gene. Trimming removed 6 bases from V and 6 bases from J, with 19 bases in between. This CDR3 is CASRSPSGSLDTQYF. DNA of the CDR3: TGTGCCAGCAGGTCTCCTTCAGGGTCCCTCGATACGCAGTATTTT.

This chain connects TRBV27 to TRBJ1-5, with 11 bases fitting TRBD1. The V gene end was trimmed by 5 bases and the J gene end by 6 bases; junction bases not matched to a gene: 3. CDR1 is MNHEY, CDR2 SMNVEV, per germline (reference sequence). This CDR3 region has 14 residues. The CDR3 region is CASSRTGGLQPQHF. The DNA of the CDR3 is TGTGCCAGCAGTCGGACAGGGGGCCTTCAGCCCCAGCATTTT.

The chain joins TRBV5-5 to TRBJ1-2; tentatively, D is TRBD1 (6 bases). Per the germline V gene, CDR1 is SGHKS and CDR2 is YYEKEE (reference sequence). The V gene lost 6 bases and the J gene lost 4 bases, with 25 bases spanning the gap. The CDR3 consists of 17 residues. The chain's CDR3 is CASTVGGRMSFSYGYTF. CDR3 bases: TGTGCCAGCACCGTTGGGGGCAGAATGAGCTTCAGCTATGGCTACACCTTC.

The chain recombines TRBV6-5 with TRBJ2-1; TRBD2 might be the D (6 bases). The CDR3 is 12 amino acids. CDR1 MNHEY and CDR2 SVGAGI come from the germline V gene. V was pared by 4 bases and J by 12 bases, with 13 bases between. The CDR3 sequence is CASSFLRGSQFF. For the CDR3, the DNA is TGTGCCAGCAGTTTTTTGCGGGGATCGCAGTTCTTC.

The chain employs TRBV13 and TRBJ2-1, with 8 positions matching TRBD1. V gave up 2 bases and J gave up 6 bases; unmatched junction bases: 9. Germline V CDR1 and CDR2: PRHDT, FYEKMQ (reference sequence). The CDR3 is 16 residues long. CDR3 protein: CASSLPRQGAPNEQFF. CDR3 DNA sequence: TGTGCCAGCAGCTTACCACGGCAGGGGGCGCCCAATGAGCAGTTCTTC. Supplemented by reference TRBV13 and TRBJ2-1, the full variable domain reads AAGVIQSPRHLIKEKRETATLKCYPIPRHDTVYWYQQGPGQDPQFLISFYEKMQSDKGSIPDRFSAQQFSDYHSELNMSSLELGDSALYFCASSLPRQGAPNEQFFGPGTRLTVL.